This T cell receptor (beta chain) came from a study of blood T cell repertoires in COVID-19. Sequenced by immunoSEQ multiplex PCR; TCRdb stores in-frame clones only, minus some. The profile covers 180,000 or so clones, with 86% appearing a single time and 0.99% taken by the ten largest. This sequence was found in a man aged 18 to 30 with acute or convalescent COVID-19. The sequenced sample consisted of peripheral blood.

CDR3 DNA: TGTGCCTGGAGTCGACAGTTATCAGAGGAACTGTTTTTT. This sequence encodes CAWSRQLSEELFF. This chain uses TRBV30 with TRBJ1-4, with a possible D match to TRBD1 (5 bases). V gave up 2 bases and J gave up 12 bases, with 16 bases separating them. The CDR3 has 13 residues. CDR1 is GTSNPN, CDR2 SVGIG, per germline (reference sequence).